The clone carrying this TCR beta chain was counted many times. Antigen: not known. RNA transcripts gave rise to amplified TCR beta CDR3 regions. Primed by the HTBI set, a first-round RT-PCR was run on the TCR CDR3. TCRdb ran MiXCR on the multiplex PCR reads and lists one entry per CDR3 protein. The sample consists of 550,000 to 850,000 distinct CDR3 sequences, around 19% of them appearing once. In patients aged 18 to 65, hyperthyroidism was newly diagnosed, with duration under 2 months. The sample comes from a study of T cells in Graves' hyperthyroidism and ophthalmopathy. Study overall: Prior to any treatment, at the point of initial diagnosis, peripheral blood was collected. Overall study findings and caveats: In blood, most of the thyroid clonotypes expanded above 0.001 were also present.

The germline V gene has CDR1 KGHSH and CDR2 LQKENI. With 0 bases removed from V and 0 bases from J, the gap between germline ends came to 6 bases. There are 16 residues in the CDR3. The receptor was derived from a woman aged 50 to 65 with Graves' hyperthyroidism that later progressed to Graves' ophthalmopathy. Sequencing was performed on blood. The chain links TRBV18 to TRBJ2-6; D is undetermined. The CDR3 region has the DNA TGTGCCAGCTCACCACCGGGATCCTCTGGGGCCAACGTCCTGACTTTC. This translates into CASSPPGSSGANVLTF.